The 9 T cell receptor beta chains below were found in one sample sequenced in a study of shared clonotypes between healthy human individuals. Method: immunoSEQ multiplex PCR; TCRdb's copy keeps in-frame clones and lacks some. In the table there are around 2.1 million clones, roughly 95% of which are singletons. The sequenced sample consisted of naive CD4+ T cells sorted from blood. The subset was: CD45RA+ positively selected. The source is a young man in good health.

The chain links TRBV4-3 to TRBJ2-3; possible D gene TRBD1, 6 bases. Germline lookup yields CDR1 LGHNA and CDR2 YSLEER. V lost 0 bases to trimming and J lost 1 base, with 8 bases between them. CDR3 size: 15 residues. This CDR3 reads CASSQDRGGTDTQYF. The CDR3 nucleotides are TGCGCCAGCAGCCAAGACAGGGGTGGCACAGATACGCAGTATTTT.

The rearrangement links TRBV5-3 to TRBJ2-7; TRBD1 or TRBD2 may be the D gene (5 bases each). TRBV5-3 is treated as an ORF (open reading frame) with a function not yet certain. This CDR3 is 14 amino acids long. The ends were cut back, 0 bases at V and 3 bases at J, with 10 bases in the middle. The DNA for the CDR3 is TGTGCCAGAAGCTTGGGTGCTGGGGGCTACGAGCAGTACTTC. Translated: CARSLGAGGYEQYF.

This chain uses TRBV10-2 with TRBJ2-3, with TRBD1 matching 12 bases. The CDR3 has 17 residues. The germline CDR1 and CDR2 sequences are WSHSY and SAAADI. V lost 10 bases and J lost 4; bases outside the gene matches: 15. CDR3: CANRDRGLLGGPDTQYF. The DNA of the CDR3 is TGCGCCAACCGGGACAGGGGGCTTCTTGGCGGTCCAGATACGCAGTATTTT.

This chain connects TRBV5-1 to TRBJ2-7; TRBD1 matches at 7 bases. Germline CDR1 reads SGHRS; CDR2 reads YFSETQ. This CDR3 is built from 16 residues. V gave up 2 bases and J gave up 4 bases; unmatched junction bases: 12. The CDR3 loop reads CASSFTGAAGGYEQYF. The CDR3 coding sequence is TGCGCCAGCAGCTTTACCGGGGCCGCAGGGGGTTACGAGCAGTACTTC.

About this clone itself: Other DNA sequences in this sample translate to the same CDR3. The chain carries TRBV6-6 and TRBJ2-7; the D is unclear. Germline V CDR1 and CDR2: MNHNY, SVGAGI (reference sequence). This CDR3 comprises 14 residues. V was shortened by 0 bases and J by 0 bases, with 6 bases between the two germline ends. Here the CDR3 DNA reads TGTGCCAGCAGTTACTCGAGAAGCTCCTACGAGCAGTACTTC. Residues: CASSYSRSSYEQYF.

V and J are TRBV4-1 and TRBJ2-7; 7 nucleotides match TRBD2. Trimming at V came to 0 bases and at J to 4 bases, leaving 9 bases not matched to a gene. This CDR3 spans 16 amino acids. Germline lookup yields CDR1 MGHRA and CDR2 YSYEKL. CDR3 nucleotide sequence: TGCGCCAGCAGCCAAGAGGGAGGGGCCGCAATGTACGAGCAGTACTTC. Translating gives CASSQEGGAAMYEQYF.

The chain joins TRBV6-1 to TRBJ1-2, with 9 bases matching TRBD1. The ends lost 4 bases at V and 4 bases at J; junction bases unmatched: 7. This CDR3 comprises 15 residues. Per the germline V gene, CDR1 is MNHNS and CDR2 is SASEGT. DNA of the CDR3: TGTGCCAGCAGTGTGGCGGACAGGGGCTTCTATGGCTACACCTTC. Its protein is CASSVADRGFYGYTF.

This rearrangement joins TRBV5-4 to TRBJ2-1; D is possibly TRBD2 (5 bases). The CDR3 contains 12 residues. Germline V lookup: CDR1 SGHNT, CDR2 YYREEE (reference sequence). The V gene lost 3 bases and the J gene lost 9 bases, with 10 bases spanning the gap. The CDR3 here is CASSSRVSEQFF. The CDR3 DNA is TGTGCCAGCAGCTCGCGGGTCAGTGAGCAGTTCTTC.

The chain joins TRBV7-2 to TRBJ2-2; no reliable D call. Deletions cut 5 bases from V and 1 base from J, with 11 bases between. CDR1 and CDR2 from the germline V gene are SGHTA and FQGNSA. This CDR3 contains 15 residues. The CDR3 loop reads CASSAAVGNTGELFF. The CDR3 nucleotides are TGTGCCAGCAGCGCCGCAGTAGGGAACACCGGGGAGCTGTTTTTT.